This TCR beta chain was recovered during a study of cytomegalovirus exposure and HLA in healthy donors. The repertoire was sequenced with immunoSEQ multiplex PCR; TCRdb's copy has only in-frame clones and lacks some. The sample yields about 240,000 clones, approximately 84% seen once. It was the approximately 120-subject validation cohort, separate from the roughly 700-subject first cohort, to which the donors belonged. The study, taken as a whole, reports: Through in vitro validation, a few CMV-associated chains were shown to be specific for CMV antigens. One later analysis, an examination of the approximately 130 validation repertoires, found that first-cohort TCR clusters tended to co-occur in them.

Details on this clone: Its cognate antigen is unknown.

The CDR3 is 14 residues long. Trimming removed 3 bases from V and 8 bases from J, with 14 bases in between. Germline CDR1 reads KGHSH; CDR2 reads LQKENI. Sequencing was done on a sample of PBMCs. V gene TRBV18 combines with J gene TRBJ2-1, with D maybe TRBD2 (5 bases). The clonotype comes from a woman aged 25 to 39 in good health and CMV-seropositive. CDR3 DNA: TGTGCCAGCTCACCCGGACTTTTTATACATGAGCAGTTCTTC. Translating gives CASSPGLFIHEQFF.